The sequence of this T cell receptor (beta chain) was determined in a study of sequential checkpoint blockade in melanoma. As for the study in general: Patients were randomized 1:1 to nivolumab-then-ipilimumab or ipilimumab-then-nivolumab first-line.

Treatment defined: randomized to nivolumab then ipilimumab (arm A) or the reverse (arm B). J gave up 7 bases and V 11 bases, and 15 bases lay outside the gene matches. CDR1 and CDR2 from the germline V gene are MDHEN and SYDVKM. The CDR3 covers 14 residues. Assay: immunoSEQ multiplex PCR; the TCRdb copy retains only in-frame clones and omits some. The table includes 30,000 to 35,000 clones, 82% detected once. Sequenced here: CD8+ T cells sorted from blood (inferred from file names), sampled from a patient given nivolumab and ipilimumab in sequence. The gene calls are TRBV28 and TRBJ2-7, with 9 bases fitting TRBD1. The receptor's source is a human donor with melanoma. The CDR3 loop reads CASEETGGSEEQYF. CDR3 coding DNA: TGTGCCTCCGAGGAGACAGGGGGATCGGAGGAGCAGTACTTC.